The clone carrying this TCR beta chain was recorded a few times. The sample belongs to a study of T cell repertoires in cytomegalovirus infection. TCRdb processed the reads anew with MiXCR; each CDR3 protein has one entry. This sample has approximately 750,000 distinct CDR3 sequences, with less than 40% found just once. CDR3 length: 13 residues. Germline loops: CDR1 MDHEN, CDR2 SYDVKM. After removal of 5 bases from V and 7 bases from J, the junction contained 4 bases not matched to a gene. The receptor's source is a human donor in good health (CMV status not recorded). Some clones in this sample may be carry-over from other donors' samples. Sequenced: PBMCs. The V gene is TRBV28, the J gene TRBJ1-2; 10 nucleotides line up with TRBD1. In nucleotides, the CDR3 is TGTGCCAGCAGTGTGGGACAGGGGATTGGCTACACCTTC. This encodes CASSVGQGIGYTF.